Following are 13 T cell receptor beta chains from one sample sequenced in a study of blood T cell repertoires in COVID-19. The assay was immunoSEQ multiplex PCR, and TCRdb's table has in-frame clones only and misses some. The data show hundreds of thousands of clones, roughly 89% seen once. Specimen: PBMCs or T cells enriched from blood (not recorded which). The origin of the receptors is a woman in her forties who had recovered from COVID-19.

This chain connects TRBV28 to TRBJ2-7; D is possibly TRBD1 (6 bases). Germline V gives CDR1 MDHEN, CDR2 SYDVKM. There are 15 residues in the CDR3. The V end was cut by 6 bases, the J end by 3 bases, with 18 bases between. This CDR3 reads CASSWSRTERYEQYF. CDR3 DNA: TGTGCCAGCAGCTGGTCCAGGACAGAACGCTACGAGCAGTACTTC.

The chain employs TRBV2 and TRBJ2-5; D is possibly TRBD2 (5 bases). CDR3 length equals 13 residues. Germline CDR1 SNHLY, CDR2 FYNNEI. V lost 8 bases to trimming and J lost 2 bases, with 12 bases between them. CDR3 residues: CASGPGGQETQYF. As DNA, the CDR3 is TGTGCCAGCGGGCCTGGCGGGCAAGAGACCCAGTACTTC.

The chain has TRBV10-2 and TRBJ1-1; perhaps TRBD1 as D (6 bases). The V end was cut by 6 bases, the J end by 10 bases, with 18 bases between. The germline gives CDR1 WSHSY, CDR2 SAAADI. CDR3 length: 13 amino acids. This CDR3 is CASRDSGDLVAFF. Written as DNA, the CDR3 is TGCGCCAGCAGGGACAGCGGTGACTTAGTAGCTTTCTTT.

The chain employs TRBV27 and TRBJ1-2, with D unresolved. Germline V gene data show CDR1 as MNHEY and CDR2 as SMNVEV (reference sequence). V was shortened by 5 bases and J by 7 bases, with 17 bases between the two germline ends. The CDR3 runs 14 residues. The CDR3 loop reads CASSPSLPRGGYTF. As DNA, the CDR3 is TGTGCCAGCAGTCCTAGCCTACCCCGTGGTGGCTACACCTTC.

The count of this clone is one. This chain joins TRBV28 and TRBJ2-3; TRBD2 agrees at 11 bases. Germline V gives CDR1 MDHEN, CDR2 SYDVKM. The V segment lost 2 bases and the J segment 2 bases; nucleotides outside the gene matches: 6. This CDR3 region has 17 residues. CDR3 DNA: TGTGCCAGCAGTTTAGAGACTAGCGGGAAAGACACAGATACGCAGTATTTT. This sequence encodes CASSLETSGKDTDTQYF.

The rearrangement uses TRBV18 and TRBJ2-4, with D possibly TRBD2 on 6 matching bases. In germline, CDR1 is KGHSH, CDR2 LQKENI. Trimming took off 4 bases at V and 0 bases at J, with 13 bases between the two ends. This CDR3 has 16 amino acids. The CDR3 DNA reads as TGTGCCAGCTCACATTTCGGGGGTGAAGCCAAAAACATTCAGTACTTC. It encodes CASSHFGGEAKNIQYF.

The rearrangement links TRBV6-1 to TRBJ2-7, with 10 bases that match TRBD1. This CDR3 comprises 13 residues. Per germline, CDR1 MNHNS and CDR2 SASEGT. Losses at the gene ends were 3 bases for V and 4 bases for J; bases not matched to a gene: 0. The DNA for the CDR3 is TGTGCCAGCAGTGAGGACAGGGGGTACGAGCAGTACTTC. Its translation: CASSEDRGYEQYF.

V and J are TRBV12-3 or TRBV12-4 and TRBJ1-4, with 9 bases fitting TRBD1. The trim removed 7 bases at V and 8 bases at J, leaving 5 bases unmatched. The CDR3 has 13 residues. CDR3 protein: CASKQGALEKLFF. CDR3 DNA: TGTGCCAGCAAACAGGGGGCGCTCGAAAAACTGTTTTTT.

The V gene is TRBV13, the J gene TRBJ1-2; 11 bases match TRBD1. The germline gives CDR1 PRHDT, CDR2 FYEKMQ (reference sequence). Germline trimming cut 5 bases from V and 4 bases from J; bases unmatched to any gene: 12. This CDR3 has 17 amino acids. CDR3 sequence reads: CASSLGTGGASGYGYTF. The CDR3 bases are TGTGCCAGCAGCCTCGGGACAGGGGGAGCATCAGGCTATGGCTACACCTTC.

This clone was counted a few times. The J gene is TRBJ1-1, the V gene TRBV2, with D uncertain. CDR1 is SNHLY, CDR2 FYNNEI, per germline. The CDR3 length is 13 residues. The V gene lost 6 bases and the J gene lost 0 bases, with 8 bases spanning the gap. CDR3 in DNA: TGTGCCAGCAGGAGGGCGGTGAACACTGAAGCTTTCTTT. This translates into CASRRAVNTEAFF.

V gene TRBV24-1 combines with J gene TRBJ1-2, with TRBD1 identical over 8 bases. The V segment lost 6 bases and the J segment 8 bases; nucleotides outside the gene matches: 4. This CDR3 spans 12 amino acids. Germline lookup yields CDR1 KGHDR and CDR2 SFDVKD. The chain's CDR3 is CATSQGALGYTF. CDR3 in DNA: TGTGCCACCAGTCAGGGGGCGCTGGGCTACACCTTC.

The genes are TRBV30 and TRBJ2-1; D is possibly TRBD2 (6 bases). This CDR3 spans 14 amino acids. The V gene lost 5 bases and the J gene lost 4 bases, with 15 bases spanning the gap. The germline CDR1 and CDR2 sequences are GTSNPN and SVGIG (reference sequence). The CDR3 loop reads CAWVPGAGYNEQFF. As DNA, the CDR3 is TGTGCCTGGGTCCCTGGGGCGGGGTACAATGAGCAGTTCTTC.

This sequence joins TRBV7-9 and TRBJ2-1, with 8 bases matching TRBD1. The CDR3 contains 15 residues. Germline trimming cut 5 bases from V and 7 bases from J; bases unmatched to any gene: 10. Germline loops: CDR1 SEHNR, CDR2 FQNEAQ (reference sequence). The CDR3 DNA reads as TGTGCCAGCAGCCCTGTCCGGGGACAGGCTAATGAGCAGTTCTTC. This sequence encodes CASSPVRGQANEQFF.